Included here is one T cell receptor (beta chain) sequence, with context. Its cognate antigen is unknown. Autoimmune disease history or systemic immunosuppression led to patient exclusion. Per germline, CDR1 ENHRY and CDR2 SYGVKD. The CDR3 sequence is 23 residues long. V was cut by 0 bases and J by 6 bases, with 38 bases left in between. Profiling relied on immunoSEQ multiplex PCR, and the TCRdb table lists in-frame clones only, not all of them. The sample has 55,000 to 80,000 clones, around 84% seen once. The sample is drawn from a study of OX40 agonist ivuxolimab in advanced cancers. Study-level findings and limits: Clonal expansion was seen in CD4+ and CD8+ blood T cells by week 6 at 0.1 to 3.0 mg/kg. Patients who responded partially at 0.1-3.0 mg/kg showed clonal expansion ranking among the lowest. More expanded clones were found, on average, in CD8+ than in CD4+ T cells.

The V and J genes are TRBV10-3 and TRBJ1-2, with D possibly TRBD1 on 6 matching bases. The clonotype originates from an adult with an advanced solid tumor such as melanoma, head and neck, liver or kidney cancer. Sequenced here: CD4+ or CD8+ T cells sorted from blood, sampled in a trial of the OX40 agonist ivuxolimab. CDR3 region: CAISESNLRPGLFGGAWWDGYTF. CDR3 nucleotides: TGTGCCATCAGTGAGTCCAACCTTCGACCCGGGCTCTTCGGGGGGGCTTGGTGGGATGGCTACACCTTC.